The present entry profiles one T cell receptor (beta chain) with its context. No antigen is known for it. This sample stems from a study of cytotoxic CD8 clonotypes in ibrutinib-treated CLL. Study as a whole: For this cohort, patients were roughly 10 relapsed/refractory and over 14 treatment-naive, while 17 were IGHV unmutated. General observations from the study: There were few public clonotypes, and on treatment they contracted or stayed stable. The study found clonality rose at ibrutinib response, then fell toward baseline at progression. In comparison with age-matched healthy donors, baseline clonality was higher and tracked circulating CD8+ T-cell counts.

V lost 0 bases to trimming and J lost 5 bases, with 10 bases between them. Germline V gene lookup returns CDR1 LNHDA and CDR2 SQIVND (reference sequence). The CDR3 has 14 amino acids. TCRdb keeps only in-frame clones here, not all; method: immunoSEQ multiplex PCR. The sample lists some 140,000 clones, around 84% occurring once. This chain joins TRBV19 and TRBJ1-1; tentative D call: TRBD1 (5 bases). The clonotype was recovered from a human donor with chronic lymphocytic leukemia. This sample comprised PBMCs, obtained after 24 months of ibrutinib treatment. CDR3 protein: CASSIEPGRTEAFF. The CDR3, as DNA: TGTGCCAGTAGTATAGAACCAGGGAGGACTGAAGCTTTCTTT.